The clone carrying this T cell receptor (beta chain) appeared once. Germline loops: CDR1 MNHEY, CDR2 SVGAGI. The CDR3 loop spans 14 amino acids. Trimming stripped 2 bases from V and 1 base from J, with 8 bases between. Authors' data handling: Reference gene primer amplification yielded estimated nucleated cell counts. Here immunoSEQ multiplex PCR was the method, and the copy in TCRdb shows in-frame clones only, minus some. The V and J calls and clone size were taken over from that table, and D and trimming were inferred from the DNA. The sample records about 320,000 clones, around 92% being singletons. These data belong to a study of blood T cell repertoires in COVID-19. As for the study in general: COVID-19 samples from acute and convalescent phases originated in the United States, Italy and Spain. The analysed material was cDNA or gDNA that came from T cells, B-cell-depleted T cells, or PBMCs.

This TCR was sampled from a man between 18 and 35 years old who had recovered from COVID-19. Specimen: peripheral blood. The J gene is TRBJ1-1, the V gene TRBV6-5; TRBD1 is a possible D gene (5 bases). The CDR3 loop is CASSYGGTNTEAFF. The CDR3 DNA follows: TGTGCCAGCAGTTACGGGGGGACGAACACTGAAGCTTTCTTT.